The 31 T cell receptor beta chains in this list originate from one sample, sequenced in a study of CD8 T cells in Susac syndrome. An input of roughly 0.45 to 1 ug of RNA was subjected to reverse transcription using random hexamers. TCRdb analysed the immunoSEQ multiplex PCR reads with MiXCR anew, one entry per CDR3 protein. The sample includes over 350,000 distinct CDR3 sequences, around 83% seen only once; the top ten take about 0.12%. The specimen sequenced was CD8+ T cells from PBMCs. Every receptor here comes from a human donor with multiple sclerosis.

The CDR3 sequence: CASREGYFSNQPQHF. The CDR3 DNA is TGCGCCAGCAGAGAGGGGTATTTCAGCAATCAGCCCCAGCATTTT. The chain carries TRBV5-1 and TRBJ1-5, with D possibly matching TRBD1 (5 bases). V was shortened by 5 bases and J by 1 base, with 13 bases between the two germline ends. The CDR3 runs 15 residues. Germline lookup yields CDR1 SGHRS and CDR2 YFSETQ.

V gene TRBV15 combines with J gene TRBJ2-3; D unresolved. The CDR3 has 17 amino acids. V was cut by 5 bases and J by 0 bases, with 18 bases left in between. Germline V gene sequence: CDR1 LNHNV, CDR2 YYDKDF (reference sequence). CDR3 bases: TGTGCCACCAGCGGGTCTGCGCGACCCTCTAGCACAGATACGCAGTATTTT. Translated, it gives CATSGSARPSSTDTQYF.

V usage is TRBV4-1 and J usage is TRBJ2-1, with a weak D call TRBD1 (6 bases). Germline lookup yields CDR1 MGHRA and CDR2 YSYEKL. The CDR3 runs to 13 residues. The germline V and J ends were trimmed by 3 bases and 9 bases, with 12 bases remaining between them. DNA of the CDR3: TGCGCCAGCAGCCAGTCTACAGGGAGTGAGCAGTTCTTC. Translating it yields CASSQSTGSEQFF.

The CDR3 loop is CAWSVGPGHEQYF. The CDR3 nucleotides are TGTGCCTGGAGTGTAGGGCCGGGGCACGAGCAGTACTTC. V gene TRBV30 combines with J gene TRBJ2-7, with D possibly called TRBD1 or TRBD2 (5 bases each). The V end was cut by 0 bases, the J end by 5 bases, with 11 bases between. This CDR3 has 13 amino acids. Germline V gives CDR1 GTSNPN, CDR2 SVGIG (reference sequence).

CDR3 bases: TGTGCCTGGAGGGGGTGGAATGAGCAGTTCTTC. It codes for CAWRGWNEQFF. V and J are TRBV30 and TRBJ2-1, with D unclear. V lost 3 bases to trimming and J lost 7 bases, with 7 bases between them. The CDR3 spans 11 residues. The germline V gene encodes CDR1 GTSNPN and CDR2 SVGIG (reference sequence).

The J gene is TRBJ2-7, the V gene TRBV18, with D uncertain. Germline V gives CDR1 KGHSH, CDR2 LQKENI. V lost 0 bases and J lost 5, with 11 bases in between. The CDR3 runs 14 residues. In DNA form, the CDR3 reads TGTGCCAGCTCACCACCGGTCAAGTTCAACGAGCAGTACTTC. Encoded protein: CASSPPVKFNEQYF.

The chain links TRBV27 to TRBJ1-2, with D tentatively TRBD1 (5 bases). From germline, CDR1 is MNHEY and CDR2 SMNVEV (reference sequence). Trimming left V 3 bases short and J 4 bases short, with 9 bases between. This CDR3 region has 13 residues. CDR3 nucleotides: TGTGCCAGCAGTTTGAGTGGGACCTATGGCTACACCTTC. Translation gives CASSLSGTYGYTF.

This clonotype has only one observation. The chain carries TRBV5-4 and TRBJ2-1, with 8 bases matching TRBD2. Unmatched junction bases numbered 7, after V lost 0 bases and J lost 2 bases. This CDR3 is 17 amino acids long. From germline, CDR1 is SGHNT and CDR2 YYREEE (reference sequence). CDR3 DNA: TGTGCCAGCAGCTTGGGGGTTGTAGCGGGGACCTACAATGAGCAGTTCTTC. The encoded protein is CASSLGVVAGTYNEQFF.

The genes are TRBV5-5 and TRBJ1-2, with unresolved D. This CDR3 is 16 amino acids long. V was pared by 0 bases and J by 6 bases, with 18 bases between. The germline V gene encodes CDR1 SGHKS and CDR2 YYEKEE (reference sequence). CDR3 bases: TGTGCCAGCAGCTTGGCCCTGGCGGCGGGCAGAAATGGCTACACCTTC. Translated, it gives CASSLALAAGRNGYTF.

This clonotype was detected once. The chain recombines TRBV6-1 with TRBJ1-5; 8 nucleotides line up with TRBD1. V trimming: 6 bases; J trimming: 5 bases; junction bases outside the gene matches: 21. CDR3 size: 19 residues. The germline CDR1 and CDR2 sequences are MNHNS and SASEGT. CDR3 loop: CASSLYGQGRGLGHQPQHF. The DNA for the CDR3 is TGTGCCAGCAGCCTTTACGGACAGGGAAGAGGATTGGGCCATCAGCCCCAGCATTTT.

The gene calls are TRBV7-3 and TRBJ2-7; 11 bases are a match to TRBD2. The CDR3 loop spans 14 amino acids. The J segment lost 5 bases and the V segment lost 5 bases, leaving 5 bases of the junction unmatched. Germline CDR1 and CDR2: SGHTA and FQGTGA. CDR3 loop: CASSPLAGVDEQYF. CDR3 sequence (DNA): TGTGCCAGCAGCCCACTAGCGGGAGTAGACGAGCAGTACTTC.

The rearrangement links TRBV3-1 to TRBJ2-3; 7 nucleotides align to TRBD1. There are 18 residues in the CDR3. After removal of 3 bases from V and 6 bases from J, the junction contained 18 bases not matched to a gene. From germline, CDR1 is LGHDT and CDR2 YNNKEL (reference sequence). The CDR3 spells CASSQDDRTGGAGDTQYF. For the CDR3, the DNA is TGTGCCAGCAGCCAGGATGACCGGACAGGTGGGGCCGGGGATACGCAGTATTTT.

Written as DNA, the CDR3 is TGCAGTGCTAGAGACTTCGCGACTTATAGCTCCTACAATGAGCAGTTCTTC. Protein sequence: CSARDFATYSSYNEQFF. The chain joins TRBV20-1 to TRBJ2-1; no definite D call. The V gene's germline CDR1 is DFQATT and CDR2 SNEGSKA (reference sequence). The CDR3 is made up of 17 amino acids. Trimming left V 0 bases short and J 0 bases short, with 15 bases between.

The rearrangement joins TRBV14 to TRBJ1-2; 10 bases agree with TRBD1. Germline values: CDR1 SGHDN, CDR2 FVKESK. There are 15 residues in the CDR3. J gave up 4 bases and V 4 bases, and 6 bases lay outside the gene matches. CDR3 nucleotides: TGTGCCAGCAGCCCGCGACAGGGGGCTACCTATGGCTACACCTTC. This sequence encodes CASSPRQGATYGYTF.

This chain links TRBV7-8 with TRBJ2-2; 7 bases map to TRBD1. This CDR3 has 15 amino acids. After removal of 5 bases from V and 2 bases from J, the junction contained 5 bases not matched to a gene. Germline V gene sequence: CDR1 SGHVS, CDR2 FQNEAQ. The CDR3: CASSAWDSNTGELFF. The DNA for the CDR3 is TGTGCCAGCAGCGCATGGGACAGCAACACCGGGGAGCTGTTTTTT.

V gene TRBV25-1 combines with J gene TRBJ2-1, with D perhaps matching TRBD2 (5 bases). Trimming took off 4 bases at V and 7 bases at J, with 11 bases between the two ends. This CDR3 is built from 13 residues. Germline CDR1 MGHDK, CDR2 SYGVNS. The CDR3 region is CASSVTPGNEQFF. CDR3 DNA sequence: TGTGCCAGCAGTGTCACCCCGGGGAATGAGCAGTTCTTC. Full variable domain (outside the CDR3, taken from reference TRBV25-1 and TRBJ2-1): EADIYQTPRYLVIGTGKKITLECSQTMGHDKMYWYQQDPGMELHLIHYSYGVNSTEKGDLSSESTVSRIRTEHFPLTLESARPSHTSQYLCASSVTPGNEQFFGPGTRLTVL.

The genes are TRBV29-1 and TRBJ2-3; D is ambiguous. CDR1 is SQVTM and CDR2 is ANQGSEA in the germline V gene. V shed 8 bases and J shed 6 bases, with 12 bases lying between them. The CDR3 consists of 11 residues. CDR3 DNA sequence: TGCAGCCTCTGGTCCGCGGATACGCAGTATTTT. Translated: CSLWSADTQYF.

The chain combines TRBV11-2 with TRBJ2-3; unclear D gene. The CDR3 length is 15 residues. V was trimmed by 0 bases and J by 4 bases, leaving 11 bases between them. CDR1 SGHAT and CDR2 FQNNGV come from the germline V gene. DNA for the CDR3: TGTGCCAGCAGCTTAGATCCGGGCCTACCAGATACGCAGTATTTT. Translated, it gives CASSLDPGLPDTQYF.

This chain connects TRBV7-6 to TRBJ1-2; TRBD1 might be the D (6 bases). The CDR3 consists of 14 residues. CDR1 and CDR2 from the germline V gene are SGHVS and FNYEAQ. V lost 5 bases to trimming and J lost 4 bases, with 14 bases between them. The CDR3 DNA reads as TGTGCCAGCAGCCGAACAGGGATGAGCTATGGCTACACCTTC. It encodes CASSRTGMSYGYTF.

The rearrangement uses TRBV6-5 and TRBJ2-2; possible D gene TRBD2, 5 bases. V was cut by 0 bases and J by 8 bases, with 16 bases left in between. This CDR3 is 16 amino acids long. Germline V gene lookup returns CDR1 MNHEY and CDR2 SVGAGI. CDR3 sequence (DNA): TGTGCCAGCAGTTACTCTACGGGCCTGAGGGTAGGGGAGCTGTTTTTT. This translates into CASSYSTGLRVGELFF.

This clonotype came up once. In DNA, the CDR3 is TGCGCCAGCAGCTTGGGGCAGAACACCTACGAGCAGTACTTC. Protein: CASSLGQNTYEQYF. This rearrangement joins TRBV5-1 to TRBJ2-7; the D is unclear. The CDR3 extends over 14 amino acids. The ends were cut back, 0 bases at V and 2 bases at J, with 9 bases in the middle. CDR1 is SGHRS, CDR2 YFSETQ, per germline.

The rearrangement links TRBV2 to TRBJ2-7, with D uncertain. This CDR3 is built from 12 residues. Germline V gives CDR1 SNHLY, CDR2 FYNNEI. Trimming took off 0 bases at V and 6 bases at J, with 6 bases between the two ends. The CDR3 protein is CASSEAPPEQYF. DNA for the CDR3: TGTGCCAGCAGTGAAGCGCCCCCCGAGCAGTACTTC.

The chain joins TRBV6-2 or TRBV6-3 to TRBJ2-2; D is tentatively TRBD1 or TRBD2 (5 bases each). CDR3 length: 15 residues. V shed 8 bases and J shed 5 bases, with 18 bases lying between them. Germline V gene data show CDR1 as MNHEY and CDR2 as SVGEGT. The CDR3 is CASRHGTKGTGELFF. The DNA for the CDR3 is TGTGCCAGCCGCCACGGGACCAAGGGTACCGGGGAGCTGTTTTTT.

V usage is TRBV27 and J usage is TRBJ2-7; D call uncertain. This CDR3 spans 13 amino acids. V lost 5 bases and J lost 2, with 10 bases in between. Germline CDR1 MNHEY, CDR2 SMNVEV (reference sequence). For the CDR3, the DNA is TGTGCCAGCAGTCCCGGGTTCCCCTACGAGCAGTACTTC. It specifies CASSPGFPYEQYF.

J is TRBJ1-1 and V is TRBV20-1, with 9 bases lining up with TRBD1. With 6 bases clipped from V and 3 bases from J, the junction kept 8 bases outside the gene matches. Per the germline V gene, CDR1 is DFQATT and CDR2 is SNEGSKA (reference sequence). The length of the CDR3 is 14 residues. The CDR3 sequence is CSAPGQGLHTEAFF. The DNA for the CDR3 is TGCAGTGCCCCGGGACAGGGACTTCACACTGAAGCTTTCTTT.

This rearrangement joins TRBV27 to TRBJ2-7; D remains unclear. The CDR3 totals 13 residues. The germline V gene has CDR1 MNHEY and CDR2 SMNVEV (reference sequence). The V end was cut by 5 bases, the J end by 1 base, with 9 bases between. The CDR3, as DNA: TGTGCCAGCAGTCCTCATACATCCTACGAGCAGTACTTC. It specifies CASSPHTSYEQYF.

The rearrangement links TRBV10-2 to TRBJ2-7; D assignment may be TRBD1 or TRBD2 (5 bases each). This CDR3 spans 13 amino acids. V lost 8 bases and J 0 bases, leaving 11 bases between the germline ends. The germline CDR1 and CDR2 sequences are WSHSY and SAAADI. CDR3 DNA sequence: TGCGCCAGCCTGGGACCGCCCTCCTACGAGCAGTACTTC. Translated: CASLGPPSYEQYF.

The CDR3 nucleotides are TGTGCCAGCAGCTCTCGCCTTTCGGGGGGAGCGGAGACCCAGTACTTC. It yields the protein CASSSRLSGGAETQYF. The chain joins TRBV7-6 to TRBJ2-5; 7 positions agree with TRBD2. J was trimmed by 5 bases and V by 4 bases; bases with no gene match: 13. This CDR3 is built from 16 residues. Germline CDR1 SGHVS, CDR2 FNYEAQ.

Points on this clonotype: A read error may account for a junction end that differs from germline. This chain uses TRBV7-7 with TRBJ2-1; TRBD2 aligns across 7 bases. The CDR3 sequence is 14 residues long. Germline CDR1 reads SSHAT; CDR2 reads FNYEAQ (reference sequence). CDR3 amino acids: CASSLGRAYNEQFF. CDR3 sequence (DNA): TGTGCTAGCAGCTTGGGGAGGGCCTACAATGAGCAGTTCTTC.

This clonotype was found once. The V and J genes are TRBV7-2 and TRBJ1-6; 7 bases agree with TRBD1. V was clipped by 5 bases and J by 8 bases; unmatched bases: 6. The CDR3 has 14 amino acids. Germline CDR1 and CDR2: SGHTA and FQGNSA. The CDR3 nucleotides are TGTGCCAGCAGCATATGGGACAGTTATTCACCCCTCCACTTT. Its protein product is CASSIWDSYSPLHF.

The gene calls are TRBV24-1 and TRBJ1-1; D is undetermined. The CDR3 is 12 amino acids. Looked up from germline, CDR1 is KGHDR and CDR2 is SFDVKD. V lost 0 bases and J lost 11, with 9 bases in between. The CDR3 DNA is TGTGCCACCAGTGATTTGGATTCGCGGGCTTTCTTT. Residues: CATSDLDSRAFF.